This section outlines one T cell receptor beta chain sequence together with its context. Its antigen is undetermined. The method, 5' RACE with UMI labels, was used to prepare the TRB cDNA libraries. After re-calling the 5' RACE reads, TCRdb lists one entry per CDR3 protein, DNA absent. Its listing shows about 82,000 distinct CDR3 sequences. Every individual CD8+ T cell subset underwent sorting in triplicate at approximately 280,000 cells apiece. The CDR3 consists of 13 residues. Germline assignment: CDR1 ENHRY and CDR2 SYGVKD. The data were taken from a study of CXCR3-negative and CXCR3-positive naive CD8 T cells. Notes on the study in general: Comparably high diversity was seen in both naive subsets, and much lower diversity in memory CD8+ cells. TRB CDR3s of CXCR3-positive naive cells were more hydrophobic than those of CXCR3-negative naive cells. Naive subsets did not differ in surface CD5, and TRB CDR3 properties served to infer TCR strength.

The gene calls are TRBV10-3 and TRBJ2-1; the TRBD1 assignment by TCRdb is unverifiable without DNA. Sequenced: naive CXCR3- CD8+ T cells from blood. The subset was: CD45RO-CCR7+CD27+CD95- naive CD8+ T cells lacking CXCR3 (TNR3-). The sequence was obtained from a human donor in good health. Some clones in this sample may be carry-over from other donors' samples. The CDR3 region is CAISPGIYNEQFF.